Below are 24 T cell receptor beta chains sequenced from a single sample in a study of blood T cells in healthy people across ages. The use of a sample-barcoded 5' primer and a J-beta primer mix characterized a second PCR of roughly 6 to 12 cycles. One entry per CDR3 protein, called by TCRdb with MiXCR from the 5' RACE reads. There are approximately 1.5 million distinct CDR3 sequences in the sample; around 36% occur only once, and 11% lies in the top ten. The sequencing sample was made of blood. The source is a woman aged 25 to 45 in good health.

CDR3 amino acids: CASRIQGDSNQPQHF. CDR3 in DNA: TGTGCCAGCAGAATACAGGGGGATAGCAATCAGCCCCAGCATTTT. The rearrangement links TRBV27 to TRBJ1-5; TRBD1 matches 8 bases. V shed 6 bases, J shed 0 bases, and the junction held 4 bases outside the gene matches. CDR3 size: 15 residues. Germline V CDR1 and CDR2: MNHEY, SMNVEV (reference sequence).

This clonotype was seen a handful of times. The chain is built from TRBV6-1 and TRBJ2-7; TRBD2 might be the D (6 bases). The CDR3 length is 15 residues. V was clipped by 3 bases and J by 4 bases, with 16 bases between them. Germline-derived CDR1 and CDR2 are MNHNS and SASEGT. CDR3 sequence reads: CASSDFSPGGYEQYF. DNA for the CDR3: TGTGCCAGCAGTGACTTTTCCCCCGGGGGATACGAGCAGTACTTC.

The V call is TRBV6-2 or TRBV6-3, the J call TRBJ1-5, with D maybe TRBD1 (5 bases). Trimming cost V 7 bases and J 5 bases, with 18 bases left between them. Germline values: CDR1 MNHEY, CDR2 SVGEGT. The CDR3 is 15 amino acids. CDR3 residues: CASTEGLAGYQPQHF. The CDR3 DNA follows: TGTGCCAGCACGGAGGGGTTAGCTGGGTATCAGCCCCAGCATTTT.

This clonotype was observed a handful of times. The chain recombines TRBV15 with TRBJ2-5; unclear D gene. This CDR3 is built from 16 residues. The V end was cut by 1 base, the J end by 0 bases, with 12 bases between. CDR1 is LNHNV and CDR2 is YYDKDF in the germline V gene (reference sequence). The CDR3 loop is CATSRGVRRNQETQYF. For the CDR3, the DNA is TGTGCCACCAGCAGAGGAGTAAGGCGCAACCAAGAGACCCAGTACTTC.

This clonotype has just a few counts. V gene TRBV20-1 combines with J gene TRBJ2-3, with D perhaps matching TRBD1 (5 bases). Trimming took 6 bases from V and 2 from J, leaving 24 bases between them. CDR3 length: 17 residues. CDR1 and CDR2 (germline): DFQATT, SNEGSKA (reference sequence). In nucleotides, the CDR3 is TGCAGTGCGCCTCAGAGTCCAGGGTACAGCCTCACAGATACGCAGTATTTT. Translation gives CSAPQSPGYSLTDTQYF.

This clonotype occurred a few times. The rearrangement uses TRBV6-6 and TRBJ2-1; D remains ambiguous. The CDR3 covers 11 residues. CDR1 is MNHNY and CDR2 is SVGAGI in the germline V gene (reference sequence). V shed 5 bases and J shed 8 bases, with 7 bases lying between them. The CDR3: CASSTWDEQFF. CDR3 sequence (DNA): TGTGCCAGCAGTACTTGGGATGAGCAGTTCTTC.

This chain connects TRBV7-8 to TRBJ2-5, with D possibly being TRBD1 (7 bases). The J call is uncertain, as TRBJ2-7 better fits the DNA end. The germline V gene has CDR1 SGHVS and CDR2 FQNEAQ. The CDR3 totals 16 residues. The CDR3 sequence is CASSLQTTGRLTEQYF. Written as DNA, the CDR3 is TGTGCCAGCAGCTTACAGACGACAGGGAGGTTAACCGAGCAGTACTTC.

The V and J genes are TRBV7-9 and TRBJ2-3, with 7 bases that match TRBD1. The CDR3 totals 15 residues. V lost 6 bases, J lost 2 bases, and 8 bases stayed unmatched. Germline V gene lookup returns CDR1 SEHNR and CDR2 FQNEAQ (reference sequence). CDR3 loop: CASSNRDSYTDTQYF. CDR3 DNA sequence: TGTGCCAGCAGTAATCGGGACAGCTACACAGATACGCAGTATTTT.

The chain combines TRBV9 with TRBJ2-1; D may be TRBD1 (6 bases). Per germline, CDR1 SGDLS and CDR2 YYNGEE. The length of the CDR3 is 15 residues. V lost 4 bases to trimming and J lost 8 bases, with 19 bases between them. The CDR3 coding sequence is TGTGCCAGCAGCAACTTGGGGGCCCCCTGGGATGAGCAGTTCTTC. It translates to CASSNLGAPWDEQFF.

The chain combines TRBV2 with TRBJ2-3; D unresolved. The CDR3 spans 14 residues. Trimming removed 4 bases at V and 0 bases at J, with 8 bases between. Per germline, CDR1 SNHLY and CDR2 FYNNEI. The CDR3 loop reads CASSVVSSTDTQYF. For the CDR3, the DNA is TGTGCCAGCAGTGTGGTTTCTAGCACAGATACGCAGTATTTT.

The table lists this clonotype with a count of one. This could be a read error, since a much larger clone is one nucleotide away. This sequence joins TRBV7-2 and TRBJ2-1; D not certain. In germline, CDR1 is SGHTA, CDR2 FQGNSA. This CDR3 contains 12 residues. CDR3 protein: CDSSPRYNEQFF. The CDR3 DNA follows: TGTGACAGCAGCCCCCGCTACAATGAGCAGTTCTTC.

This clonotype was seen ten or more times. The CDR3 loop is CASSLVVGGETQYF. As DNA, the CDR3 is TGTGCCAGCAGCTTAGTGGTTGGGGGAGAGACCCAGTACTTC. This sequence joins TRBV7-2 and TRBJ2-5; D tentatively reads TRBD1 or TRBD2 (5 bases each). The V gene's germline CDR1 is SGHTA and CDR2 FQGNSA. The CDR3 has 14 amino acids. Trimming removed 1 base at V and 4 bases at J, with 10 bases between.

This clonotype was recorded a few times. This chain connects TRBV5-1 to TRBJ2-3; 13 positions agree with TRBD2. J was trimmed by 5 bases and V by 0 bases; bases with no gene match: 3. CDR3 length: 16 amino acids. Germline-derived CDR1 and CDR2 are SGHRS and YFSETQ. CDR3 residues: CASSLGGTSGKDTQYF. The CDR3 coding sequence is TGCGCCAGCAGCTTGGGGGGGACTAGCGGGAAAGATACGCAGTATTTT.

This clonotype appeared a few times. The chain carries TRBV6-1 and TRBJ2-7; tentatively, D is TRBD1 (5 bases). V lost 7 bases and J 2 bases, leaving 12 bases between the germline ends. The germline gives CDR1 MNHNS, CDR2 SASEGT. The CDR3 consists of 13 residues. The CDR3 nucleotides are TGTGCCAGCACCGAGACAGATACCTACGAGCAGTACTTC. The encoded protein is CASTETDTYEQYF.

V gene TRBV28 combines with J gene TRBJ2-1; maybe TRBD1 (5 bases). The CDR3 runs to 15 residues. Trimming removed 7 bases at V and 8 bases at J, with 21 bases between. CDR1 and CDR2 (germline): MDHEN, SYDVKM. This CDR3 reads CASTPAGASPDEQFF. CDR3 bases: TGTGCCAGCACCCCCGCTGGGGCATCCCCCGATGAGCAGTTCTTC.

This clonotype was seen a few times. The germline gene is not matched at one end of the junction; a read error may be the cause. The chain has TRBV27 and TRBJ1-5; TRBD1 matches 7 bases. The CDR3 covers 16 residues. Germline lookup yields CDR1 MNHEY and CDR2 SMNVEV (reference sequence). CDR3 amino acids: CASSLFGTVGNPPQHF. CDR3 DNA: TGTGCCAGCAGTTTATTCGGGACAGTAGGAAATCCGCCCCAGCATTTT.

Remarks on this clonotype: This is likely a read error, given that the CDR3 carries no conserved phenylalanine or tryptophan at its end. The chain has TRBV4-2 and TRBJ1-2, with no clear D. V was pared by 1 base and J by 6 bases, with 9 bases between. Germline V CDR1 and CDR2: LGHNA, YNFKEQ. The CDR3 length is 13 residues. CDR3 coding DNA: TGTGCCAGCAGCCAAGCAGCGAGGGATGGCTACACCGTC. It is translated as CASSQAARDGYTV.

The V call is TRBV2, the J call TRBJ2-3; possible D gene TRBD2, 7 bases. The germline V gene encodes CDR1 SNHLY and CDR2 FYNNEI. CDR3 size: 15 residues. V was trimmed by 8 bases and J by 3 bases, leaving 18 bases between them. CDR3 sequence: CASGRGGDSTDTQYF. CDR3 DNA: TGTGCCAGCGGAAGAGGGGGGGACTCAACAGATACGCAGTATTTT.

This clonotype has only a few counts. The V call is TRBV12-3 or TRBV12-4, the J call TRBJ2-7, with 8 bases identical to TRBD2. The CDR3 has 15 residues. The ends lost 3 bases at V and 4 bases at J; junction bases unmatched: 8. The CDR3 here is CASSLGSGSGYEQYF. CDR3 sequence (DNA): TGTGCCAGCAGTTTGGGAAGCGGGAGCGGGTACGAGCAGTACTTC.

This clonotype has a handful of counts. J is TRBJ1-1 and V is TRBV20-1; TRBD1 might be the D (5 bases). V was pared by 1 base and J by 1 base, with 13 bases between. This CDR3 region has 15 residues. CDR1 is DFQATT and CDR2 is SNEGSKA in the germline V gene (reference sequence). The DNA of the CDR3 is TGCAGTGCTAGAGTTCCGGGACGGGCGAACACTGAAGCTTTCTTT. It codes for CSARVPGRANTEAFF.

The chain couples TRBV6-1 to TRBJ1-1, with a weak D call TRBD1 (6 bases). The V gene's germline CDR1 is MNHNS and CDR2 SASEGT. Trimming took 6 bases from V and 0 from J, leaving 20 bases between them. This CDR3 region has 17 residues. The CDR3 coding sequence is TGTGCCAGCAGCCGCACAGGGCTGAGAGGTATGAACACTGAAGCTTTCTTT. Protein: CASSRTGLRGMNTEAFF.

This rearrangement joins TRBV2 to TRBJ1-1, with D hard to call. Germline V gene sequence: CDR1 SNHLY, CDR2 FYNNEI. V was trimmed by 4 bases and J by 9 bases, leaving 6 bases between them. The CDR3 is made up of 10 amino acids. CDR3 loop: CASSGPKAFF. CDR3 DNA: TGTGCCAGCAGTGGGCCGAAAGCTTTCTTT.

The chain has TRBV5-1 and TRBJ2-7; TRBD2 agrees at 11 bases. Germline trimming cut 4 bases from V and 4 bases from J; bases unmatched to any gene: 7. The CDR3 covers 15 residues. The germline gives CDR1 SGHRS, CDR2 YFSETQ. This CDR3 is CASSLLLAGEYEQYF. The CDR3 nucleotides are TGCGCCAGCAGCCTTCTACTAGCGGGAGAGTACGAGCAGTACTTC.

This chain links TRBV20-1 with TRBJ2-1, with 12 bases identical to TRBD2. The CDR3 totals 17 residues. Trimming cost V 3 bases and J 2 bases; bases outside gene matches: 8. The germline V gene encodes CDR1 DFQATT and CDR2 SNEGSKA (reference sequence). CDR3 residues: CSASPGLAGPAYNEQFF. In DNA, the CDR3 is TGCAGTGCTAGCCCCGGACTAGCGGGACCTGCCTACAATGAGCAGTTCTTC.